Below are 26 T cell receptor beta chains sequenced from a single sample in a study of blood T cell repertoires in COVID-19. Profiling relied on immunoSEQ multiplex PCR, and the TCRdb table lists in-frame clones only, not all of them. Here the sample spans roughly 500,000 clones, over 75% being singletons. Source material: PBMCs or T cells enriched from blood (not recorded which). These receptors all stem from a woman between 40 and 50 years old who had recovered from COVID-19.

The CDR3 reads CASSYGRNYGYTF. The CDR3 DNA reads as TGTGCCAGCAGTTACGGGAGGAACTATGGCTACACCTTC. This sequence joins TRBV6-5 and TRBJ1-2, with D uncertain. With 2 bases removed from V and 2 bases from J, the gap between germline ends came to 6 bases. Germline V gene data show CDR1 as MNHEY and CDR2 as SVGAGI. CDR3 size: 13 residues.

The chain uses TRBV19 and TRBJ1-6; D perhaps matches TRBD1 (5 bases). The CDR3 loop spans 16 amino acids. Trimming pared 3 bases from V and 0 bases from J, leaving 9 bases between. The germline V gene has CDR1 LNHDA and CDR2 SQIVND (reference sequence). In DNA, the CDR3 is TGTGCCAGTAGTATTCGACAGAGCTCCTATAATTCACCCCTCCACTTT. As protein: CASSIRQSSYNSPLHF.

The rearrangement joins TRBV28 to TRBJ2-1; 8 bases are shared with TRBD1. There are 15 residues in the CDR3. V was clipped by 2 bases and J by 8 bases; unmatched bases: 8. Germline CDR1 MDHEN, CDR2 SYDVKM. DNA of the CDR3: TGTGCCAGCAGTTTAGGACAGGGAGGTGAGGATGAGCAGTTCTTC. Protein: CASSLGQGGEDEQFF.

V gene TRBV29-1 combines with J gene TRBJ1-2; 8 positions match TRBD1. Per germline, CDR1 SQVTM and CDR2 ANQGSEA. This CDR3 comprises 13 residues. V shed 7 bases, J shed 7 bases, and the junction held 11 bases outside the gene matches. In DNA form, the CDR3 reads TGCAGCGCCCGGACAGGGTCGTTCGGTGGCTACACCTTC. Its translation: CSARTGSFGGYTF.

V gene TRBV10-1 combines with J gene TRBJ2-3; 9 nucleotides align to TRBD1. V was clipped by 6 bases and J by 6 bases; unmatched bases: 7. Per the germline V gene, CDR1 is WNHNN and CDR2 is SYGVQD (reference sequence). CDR3 length: 14 amino acids. CDR3 nucleotide sequence: TGCGCCAGCAGAGACAGGGGGGGGCCGGATACGCAGTATTTT. Its translation is CASRDRGGPDTQYF.

This clone was seen a single time. This sequence joins TRBV27 and TRBJ1-2; 12 bases fit TRBD1. Per germline, CDR1 MNHEY and CDR2 SMNVEV (reference sequence). Unmatched junction bases numbered 9, after V lost 6 bases and J lost 4 bases. The CDR3 is made up of 16 amino acids. The CDR3 DNA reads as TGTGCCAGCAGGCCTGCCGGGACAGGGGGCGTCTATGGCTACACCTTC. This gives the protein CASRPAGTGGVYGYTF.

The V gene is TRBV5-1, the J gene TRBJ2-5; TRBD1 aligns across 8 bases. V was clipped by 6 bases and J by 5 bases; unmatched bases: 6. The CDR3 consists of 13 residues. Germline V gene sequence: CDR1 SGHRS, CDR2 YFSETQ. The CDR3: CASNPGGRETQYF. The CDR3 nucleotides read TGCGCCAGCAACCCAGGGGGCCGTGAGACCCAGTACTTC.

The chain has TRBV9 and TRBJ2-7; 7 nucleotides align to TRBD2. The ends lost 7 bases at V and 7 bases at J; junction bases unmatched: 17. Germline V CDR1 and CDR2: SGDLS, YYNGEE. CDR3 length: 15 amino acids. The CDR3 sequence is CASHPGGSNLGEQYF. CDR3 DNA sequence: TGTGCCAGCCATCCAGGCGGGAGTAATTTAGGAGAGCAGTACTTC. The full variable domain, its missing parts supplied by reference TRBV9 and TRBJ2-7, is DSGVTQTPKHLITATGQRVTLRCSPRSGDLSVYWYQQSLDQGLQFLIQYYNGEERAKGNILERFSAQQFPDLHSELNLSSLELGDSALYFCASHPGGSNLGEQYFGPGTRLTVT.

This clone was seen just once. The chain employs TRBV24-1 and TRBJ1-2; a possible D gene is TRBD1 (5 bases). With 2 bases removed from V and 2 bases from J, the gap between germline ends came to 17 bases. The CDR3 extends over 17 amino acids. Germline CDR1 and CDR2: KGHDR and SFDVKD. CDR3 nucleotide sequence: TGTGCCACCAGTGATTGGGCAGGCCCAAAGGGGAACTATGGCTACACCTTC. As protein: CATSDWAGPKGNYGYTF.

The gene calls are TRBV9 and TRBJ2-1, with TRBD2 matching over 9 bases. Trimming removed 1 base from V and 8 bases from J; junction bases left unmatched: 7. This CDR3 has 15 amino acids. The germline CDR1 and CDR2 sequences are SGDLS and YYNGEE. In DNA form, the CDR3 reads TGTGCCAGCAGCGTACAAGGACTAGCGCCGGATGAGCAGTTCTTC. Protein product: CASSVQGLAPDEQFF. Using reference TRBV9 and TRBJ2-1 for the parts outside the CDR3, the full variable domain is DSGVTQTPKHLITATGQRVTLRCSPRSGDLSVYWYQQSLDQGLQFLIQYYNGEERAKGNILERFSAQQFPDLHSELNLSSLELGDSALYFCASSVQGLAPDEQFFGPGTRLTVL.

The chain couples TRBV7-2 to TRBJ1-4; 7 bases fit TRBD1. J was trimmed by 10 bases and V by 1 base; bases with no gene match: 6. The CDR3 contains 14 residues. Looked up from germline, CDR1 is SGHTA and CDR2 is FQGNSA. The CDR3 nucleotides are TGTGCCAGCAGCTTAGAGGGGACAGACTTAAAACTGTTTTTT. Residues: CASSLEGTDLKLFF.

V usage is TRBV6-5 and J usage is TRBJ1-1; D not resolved. The germline CDR1 and CDR2 sequences are MNHEY and SVGAGI. There are 15 residues in the CDR3. V lost 2 bases and J 5 bases, leaving 15 bases between the germline ends. CDR3 nucleotide sequence: TGTGCCAGCAGTTACGAAGGAGGGAGGGTTACTGAAGCTTTCTTT. It codes for CASSYEGGRVTEAFF.

The J gene is TRBJ2-7, the V gene TRBV7-9; 9 positions agree with TRBD1. Germline V gene lookup returns CDR1 SEHNR and CDR2 FQNEAQ (reference sequence). This CDR3 region has 14 residues. After removal of 5 bases from V and 7 bases from J, the junction contained 9 bases not matched to a gene. As DNA, the CDR3 is TGTGCCAGCAGCCCTGGACAGGGGATGGGGGAGCAGTACTTC. It encodes CASSPGQGMGEQYF.

This chain connects TRBV7-2 to TRBJ2-1; perhaps TRBD2 as D (6 bases). V gave up 4 bases and J gave up 0 bases, with 16 bases separating them. The CDR3 is 17 amino acids. The germline V gene has CDR1 SGHTA and CDR2 FQGNSA. CDR3 nucleotide sequence: TGTGCCAGCAGCTCTCGTCGACTAGAGAGCTCCTACAATGAGCAGTTCTTC. Protein product: CASSSRRLESSYNEQFF. Supplemented by reference TRBV7-2 and TRBJ2-1, the full variable domain reads GAGVSQSPSNKVTEKGKDVELRCDPISGHTALYWYRQSLGQGLEFLIYFQGNSAPDKSGLPSDRFSAERTGGSVSTLTIQRTQQEDSAVYLCASSSRRLESSYNEQFFGPGTRLTVL.

The gene calls are TRBV10-2 and TRBJ2-1; TRBD1 matches at 10 bases. This CDR3 region has 15 residues. The ends lost 6 bases at V and 9 bases at J; junction bases unmatched: 11. Germline values: CDR1 WSHSY, CDR2 SAAADI. CDR3 loop: CASSNPGQGLFEQFF. In DNA, the CDR3 is TGCGCCAGCAGCAATCCGGGACAGGGGCTTTTTGAGCAGTTCTTC.

The chain recombines TRBV5-1 with TRBJ2-1, with 10 bases fitting TRBD2. Unmatched junction bases numbered 6, after V lost 5 bases and J lost 4 bases. Germline assignment: CDR1 SGHRS and CDR2 YFSETQ. The CDR3 extends over 15 amino acids. This CDR3 reads CASRLAGGVYNEQFF. CDR3 DNA sequence: TGCGCCAGCAGGTTAGCGGGAGGCGTATACAATGAGCAGTTCTTC.

The chain uses TRBV7-9 and TRBJ1-2; weak D call: TRBD1 (6 bases). V was cut by 1 base and J by 8 bases, with 11 bases left in between. Germline V lookup: CDR1 SEHNR, CDR2 FQNEAQ (reference sequence). CDR3 size: 13 residues. This chain's CDR3 is CASSLGQDDGYTF. CDR3 DNA sequence: TGTGCCAGCAGCTTAGGACAGGACGACGGCTACACCTTC.

This clone was detected once. V usage is TRBV6-5 and J usage is TRBJ2-3; 8 bases fit TRBD1. Germline V lookup: CDR1 MNHEY, CDR2 SVGAGI. V trimming: 5 bases; J trimming: 1 base; junction bases outside the gene matches: 5. This CDR3 is built from 15 residues. In nucleotides, the CDR3 is TGTGCCAGCAGTCCTACAGGGGGAGGCACAGATACGCAGTATTTT. Translation: CASSPTGGGTDTQYF.

The rearrangement joins TRBV5-6 to TRBJ2-7, with 7 bases that match TRBD1. V dropped 3 bases and J dropped 4; count of bases not matched to a gene: 7. The CDR3 has 14 amino acids. Germline CDR1 and CDR2: SGHDT and YYEEEE. The CDR3 coding sequence is TGTGCCAGCAGCTGGGGGATGACAGGGTACGAGCAGTACTTC. Translated, it gives CASSWGMTGYEQYF.

The chain is built from TRBV14 and TRBJ2-7, with 8 bases lining up with TRBD2. The CDR3 is made up of 14 amino acids. V trimming: 2 bases; J trimming: 6 bases; junction bases outside the gene matches: 6. Germline loops: CDR1 SGHDN, CDR2 FVKESK. This CDR3 reads CASSQSGSSGEQYF. The CDR3 DNA sequence: TGTGCCAGCAGCCAAAGCGGGAGCTCCGGCGAGCAGTACTTC.

The chain has TRBV7-6 and TRBJ1-1; D remains unclear. CDR1 and CDR2 from the germline V gene are SGHVS and FNYEAQ. CDR3 length: 15 amino acids. The V end was cut by 2 bases, the J end by 4 bases, with 14 bases between. CDR3 amino acids: CASSLSRGSGTEAFF. Written as DNA, the CDR3 is TGTGCCAGCAGCTTAAGTCGAGGGAGTGGCACTGAAGCTTTCTTT.

This chain uses TRBV4-1 with TRBJ2-3, with 7 bases fitting TRBD2. There are 17 residues in the CDR3. V lost 1 base to trimming and J lost 5 bases; unmatched junction nucleotides: 12. The germline gives CDR1 MGHRA, CDR2 YSYEKL. CDR3 protein: CASSQVGRERWRDTQYF. The CDR3 nucleotides are TGCGCCAGCAGCCAAGTGGGGCGGGAGAGGTGGAGAGATACGCAGTATTTT.

V is TRBV5-6 and J is TRBJ2-7; D perhaps matches TRBD1 (5 bases). The CDR3 totals 14 residues. The V end lost 1 base, the J end lost 0 bases, and 8 bases lay between the germline ends. Looked up from germline, CDR1 is SGHDT and CDR2 is YYEEEE. The DNA for the CDR3 is TGTGCCAGCAGCTTGCCCAGGGACTCCTACGAGCAGTACTTC. Residues: CASSLPRDSYEQYF.

The V call is TRBV14, the J call TRBJ2-1, with 9 bases that match TRBD1. The CDR3 is 17 amino acids. With V trimmed by 4 bases and J by 5 bases, 12 bases remained unmatched. Germline values: CDR1 SGHDN, CDR2 FVKESK. The CDR3 nucleotides are TGTGCCAGCAGCCGGTCACAGGGGGCGGGACAAAACAATGAGCAGTTCTTC. This translates into CASSRSQGAGQNNEQFF.

This CDR3 is CASSDSGTGAYEQYF. The DNA of the CDR3 is TGCGCCAGCAGTGACTCCGGGACAGGTGCCTACGAGCAGTACTTC. The chain recombines TRBV10-1 with TRBJ2-7, with 8 bases matching TRBD1. V gave up 3 bases and J gave up 2 bases; unmatched junction bases: 6. CDR1 is WNHNN, CDR2 SYGVQD, per germline (reference sequence). This CDR3 comprises 15 residues.

The rearrangement joins TRBV6-5 to TRBJ1-2, with D unresolved. CDR3 length equals 13 residues. The germline V gene has CDR1 MNHEY and CDR2 SVGAGI. V lost 3 bases, J lost 4 bases, and 9 bases lay in between. The CDR3 nucleotides read TGTGCCAGCAGTTATGAGGGTGCCTATGGCTACACCTTC. This sequence encodes CASSYEGAYGYTF.